This section outlines one T cell receptor (beta chain) sequence together with its context. As yet, its antigen is unknown. V shed 1 base, J shed 5 bases, and the junction held 4 bases outside the gene matches. Germline loops: CDR1 SSHAT, CDR2 FNYEAQ (reference sequence). The CDR3 is made up of 15 amino acids. Some clones are missing from TCRdb's copy, which holds only in-frame ones; the method was immunoSEQ multiplex PCR. The sample holds about 140,000 clones. The source of the sample is a study of T cell responses to AZD1222 COVID-19 vaccine. Study-level findings and limits: With two AZD1222 doses given, Spike-specific TCR breadth and depth both rose. Vaccine-associated CD4 TCRs ranged over spike, dominating at 160-218 and 743-854. Repertoire sampling was restricted to post-peak T cell response timepoints.

The V gene is TRBV7-7, the J gene TRBJ2-5, with TRBD1 matching over 10 bases. The TCR sequence derives from an adult in good health. Sequencing used peripheral blood. The DNA of the CDR3 is TGTGCCAGCAGCTTAGGACAGGGGGCGGGGGAGACCCAGTACTTC. It codes for CASSLGQGAGETQYF.